This T cell receptor (beta chain) was recorded in a study of Ad26.COV2.S vaccination and SARS-CoV-2 variants. Study context: Ad26.COV2.S was injected intramuscularly once or twice, 56 days apart. Findings of the study overall: In vaccinated individuals, spike-specific CD8+ and CD4+ T cell responses reportedly displayed substantial breadth. In TCR breadth and depth analyses, total T cell responses may have been underestimated.

The treatment was: some 20 received Ad26.COV2.S at low or high dose, single or two shots; five or six received placebo; per-sample allocation not given. The samples were gathered on day 63 after the first injection of vaccine or placebo. Measured with immunoSEQ multiplex PCR; TCRdb has only the in-frame clones, and not every one. This table has about 410,000 clones, about nine tenths appearing once. As regards this clone: Its target is not known.

Per germline, CDR1 MNHEY and CDR2 SMNVEV (reference sequence). This CDR3 is 14 amino acids long. V lost 5 bases and J 9 bases, leaving 17 bases between the germline ends. This receptor was taken from a person between 18 and 65 years old who received the Ad26.COV2.S COVID-19 vaccine or a placebo. The V gene is TRBV27, the J gene TRBJ1-3; D may be TRBD1 (6 bases). This material consisted of peripheral blood, taken in a trial of Ad26.COV2.S vaccine versus placebo. The CDR3 here is CASSPSQGLGTIYF. In DNA, the CDR3 is TGTGCCAGCAGTCCATCACAGGGCTTGGGCACCATATATTTT.